A selection of T cell receptor beta chains follows, all from one sample in a study of OX40 agonist ivuxolimab in advanced cancers. Repertoires were generated with immunoSEQ multiplex PCR, while TCRdb's copy carries only in-frame clones and drops some. The sample holds around 80,000 clones; over 80% are singletons and the top ten take approximately 8%. The sequencing used CD4+ or CD8+ T cells sorted from blood, collected in a trial of the OX40 agonist ivuxolimab. The receptors here all came from an adult with an advanced solid tumor such as melanoma, head and neck, liver or kidney cancer. CDR3s include the opening cysteine and the closing phenylalanine or tryptophan. D genes are given only for firm matches.

v_call,cdr3_length,d_call,cdr3_aa
TRBV11-2,17,-,CASSLEGVLLPSTEAFF
TRBV18,17,-,CASSPPLSVSSYNEQFF
TRBV5-6,15,TRBD2,CASSFVTSGPGELFF
TRBV2,16,TRBD1,CASSPPQGVSNQPQHF
TRBV19,14,TRBD1,CASSIPGTGGEQYF
TRBV28,14,TRBD2,CASSFGSGGYEQYF
TRBV4-2,17,TRBD2,CASSLPTSGGLTDTQYF
TRBV29-1,13,TRBD2,CSVPGLATDTQYF
TRBV21-1,13,-,CASNTGVEETQYF
TRBV9,14,-,CASLSAGPFYGYTF
TRBV11-1,16,TRBD2,CASSLYPAGGKETQYF
TRBV2,15,-,CASGEQGNIYYEQYF
TRBV27,16,TRBD1,CASSSGLDREEDEQYF
TRBV27,14,TRBD1,CASWGQGEYYEQYF
TRBV27,14,TRBD1,CASSPDRGWSEQYF
TRBV5-1,13,-,CASSLVGVSPLHF
TRBV4-1,16,TRBD1,CASSQAQGGSYNEQFF
TRBV27,17,-,CASSPITPWGSSYEQYF
TRBV7-2,12,-,CASSLGSDGYTF
TRBV7-3,15,-,CASSPRGTEGDTQYF
TRBV4-1,11,-,CASSQAGLKYF
TRBV4-1,16,-,CASSQADGWGNQPQHF
TRBV6-1,12,-,CASSEFADEQYF